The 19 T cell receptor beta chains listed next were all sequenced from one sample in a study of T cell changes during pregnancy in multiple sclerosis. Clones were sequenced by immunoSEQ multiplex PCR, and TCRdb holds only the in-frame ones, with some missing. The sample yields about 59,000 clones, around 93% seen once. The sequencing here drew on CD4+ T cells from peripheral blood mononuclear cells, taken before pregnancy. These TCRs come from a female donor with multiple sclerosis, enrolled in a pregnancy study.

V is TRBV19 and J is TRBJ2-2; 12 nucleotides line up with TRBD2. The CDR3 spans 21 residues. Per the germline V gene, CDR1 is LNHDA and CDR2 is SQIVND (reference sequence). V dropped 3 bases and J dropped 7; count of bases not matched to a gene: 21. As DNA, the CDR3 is TGTGCCAGTAGTATCCGGAAAGGACTAGCGGGACCCGAACGAGAGGGCGGGGAGCTGTTTTTT. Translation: CASSIRKGLAGPEREGGELFF.

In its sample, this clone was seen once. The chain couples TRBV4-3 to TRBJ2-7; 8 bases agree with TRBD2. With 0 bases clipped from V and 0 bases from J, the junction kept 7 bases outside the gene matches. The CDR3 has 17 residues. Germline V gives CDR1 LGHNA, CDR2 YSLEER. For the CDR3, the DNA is TGCGCCAGCAGCCAAGATCTCATCCTAGCGGGCTCCTACGAGCAGTACTTC. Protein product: CASSQDLILAGSYEQYF.

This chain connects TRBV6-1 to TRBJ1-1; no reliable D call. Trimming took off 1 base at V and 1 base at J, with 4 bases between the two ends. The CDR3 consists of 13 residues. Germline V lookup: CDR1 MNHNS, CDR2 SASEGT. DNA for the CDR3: TGTGCCAGCAGTGAAGTCAAGAACACTGAAGCTTTCTTT. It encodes CASSEVKNTEAFF.

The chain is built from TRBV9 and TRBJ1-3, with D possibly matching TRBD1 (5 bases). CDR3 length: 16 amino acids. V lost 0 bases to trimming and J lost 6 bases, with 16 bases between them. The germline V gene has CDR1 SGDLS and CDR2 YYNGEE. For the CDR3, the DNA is TGTGCCAGCAGCGTAGGCGAGGGGAGGGGATCAAACACCATATATTTT. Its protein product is CASSVGEGRGSNTIYF.

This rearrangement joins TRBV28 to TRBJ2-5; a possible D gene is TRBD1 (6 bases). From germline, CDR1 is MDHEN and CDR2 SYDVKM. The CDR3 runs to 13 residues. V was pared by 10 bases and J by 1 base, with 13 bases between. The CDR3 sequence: CATTGLIQETQYF. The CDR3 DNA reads TGTGCCACCACAGGGTTGATCCAAGAGACCCAGTACTTC.

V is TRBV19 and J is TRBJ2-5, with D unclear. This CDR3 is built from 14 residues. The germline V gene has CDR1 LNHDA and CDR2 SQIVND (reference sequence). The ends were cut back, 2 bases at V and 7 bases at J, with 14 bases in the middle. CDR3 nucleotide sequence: TGTGCCAGTAGTATAACCCGATTCAGTGGGACCCAGTACTTC. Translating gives CASSITRFSGTQYF.

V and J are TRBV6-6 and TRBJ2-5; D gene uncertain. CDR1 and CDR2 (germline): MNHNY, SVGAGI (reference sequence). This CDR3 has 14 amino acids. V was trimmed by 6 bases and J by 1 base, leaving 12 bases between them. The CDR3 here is CASSYARLQETQYF. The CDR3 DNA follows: TGTGCCAGCAGCTACGCTAGACTCCAAGAGACCCAGTACTTC.

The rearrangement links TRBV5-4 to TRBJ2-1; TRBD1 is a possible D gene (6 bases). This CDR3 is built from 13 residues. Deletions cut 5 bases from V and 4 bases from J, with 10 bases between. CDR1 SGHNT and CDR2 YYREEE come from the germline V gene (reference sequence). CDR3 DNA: TGTGCCAGCAGTCCTCAGGGGTACAATGAGCAGTTCTTC. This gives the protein CASSPQGYNEQFF. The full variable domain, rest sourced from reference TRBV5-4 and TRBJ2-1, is ETGVTQSPTHLIKTRGQQVTLRCSSQSGHNTVSWYQQALGQGPQFIFQYYREEENGRGNFPPRFSGLQFPNYSSELNVNALELDDSALYLCASSPQGYNEQFFGPGTRLTVL.

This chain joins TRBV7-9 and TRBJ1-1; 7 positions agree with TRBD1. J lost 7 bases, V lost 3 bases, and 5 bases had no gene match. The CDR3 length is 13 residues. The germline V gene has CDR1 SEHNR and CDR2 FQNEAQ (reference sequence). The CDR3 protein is CASSFGTALEAFF. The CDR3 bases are TGTGCCAGCAGCTTCGGGACAGCGCTTGAAGCTTTCTTT.

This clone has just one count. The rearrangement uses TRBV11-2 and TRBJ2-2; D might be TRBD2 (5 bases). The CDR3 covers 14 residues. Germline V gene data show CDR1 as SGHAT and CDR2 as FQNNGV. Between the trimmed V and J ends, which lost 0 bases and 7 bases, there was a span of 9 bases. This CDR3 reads CASSLDRAGGELFF. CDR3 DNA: TGTGCCAGCAGCTTAGATCGTGCGGGCGGGGAGCTGTTTTTT.

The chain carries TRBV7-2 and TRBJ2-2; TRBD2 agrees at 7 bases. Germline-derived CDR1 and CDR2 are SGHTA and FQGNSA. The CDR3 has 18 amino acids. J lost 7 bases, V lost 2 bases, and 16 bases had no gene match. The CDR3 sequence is CASSLWGVRLQRGGELFF. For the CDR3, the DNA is TGTGCCAGCAGCTTATGGGGAGTTAGGCTTCAGCGGGGCGGGGAGCTGTTTTTT.

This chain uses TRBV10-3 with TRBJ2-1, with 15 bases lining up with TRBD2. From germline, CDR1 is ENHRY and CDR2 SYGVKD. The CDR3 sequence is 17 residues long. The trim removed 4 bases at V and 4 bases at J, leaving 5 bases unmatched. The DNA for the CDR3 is TGTGCCATCAGTGGGACTAGCGGGAGGGCCGGTTACAATGAGCAGTTCTTC. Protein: CAISGTSGRAGYNEQFF.

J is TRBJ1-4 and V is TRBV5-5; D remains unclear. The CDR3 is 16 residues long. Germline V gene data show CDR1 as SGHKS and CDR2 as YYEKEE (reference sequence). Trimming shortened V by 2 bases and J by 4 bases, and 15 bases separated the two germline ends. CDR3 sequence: CASSFPTPTGNEKLFF. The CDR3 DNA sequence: TGTGCCAGCAGCTTCCCGACTCCAACTGGTAATGAAAAACTGTTTTTT.

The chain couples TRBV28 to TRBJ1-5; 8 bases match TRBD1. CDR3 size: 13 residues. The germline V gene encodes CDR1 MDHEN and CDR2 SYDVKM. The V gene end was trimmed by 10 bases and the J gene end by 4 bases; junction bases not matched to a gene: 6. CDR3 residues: CAIGTGRNQPQHF. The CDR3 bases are TGTGCCATCGGGACAGGTCGAAATCAGCCCCAGCATTTT. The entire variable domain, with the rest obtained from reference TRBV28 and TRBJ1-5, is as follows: DVKVTQSSRYLVKRTGEKVFLECVQDMDHENMFWYRQDPGLGLRLIYFSYDVKMKEKGDIPEGYSVSREKKERFSLILESASTNQTSMYLCAIGTGRNQPQHFGDGTRLSIL.

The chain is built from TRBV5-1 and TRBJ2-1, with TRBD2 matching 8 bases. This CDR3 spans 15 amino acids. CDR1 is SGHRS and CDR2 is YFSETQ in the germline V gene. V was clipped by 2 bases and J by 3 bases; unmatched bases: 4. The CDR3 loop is CASSLLAENYNEQFF. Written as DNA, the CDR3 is TGCGCCAGCAGCTTACTAGCGGAAAACTACAATGAGCAGTTCTTC.

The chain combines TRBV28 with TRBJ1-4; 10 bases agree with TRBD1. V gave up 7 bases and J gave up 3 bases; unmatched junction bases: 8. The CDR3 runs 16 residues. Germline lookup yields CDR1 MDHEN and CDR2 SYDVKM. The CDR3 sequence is CASNPGQGPANEKLFF. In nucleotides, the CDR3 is TGTGCCAGCAACCCGGGACAGGGGCCTGCTAATGAAAAACTGTTTTTT.

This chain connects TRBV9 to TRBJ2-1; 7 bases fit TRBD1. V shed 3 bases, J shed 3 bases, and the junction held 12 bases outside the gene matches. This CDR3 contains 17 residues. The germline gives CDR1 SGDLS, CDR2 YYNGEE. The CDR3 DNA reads TGTGCCAGCAGCGCCAGCAAGGGGGCAGGGATCTACAATGAGCAGTTCTTC. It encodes CASSASKGAGIYNEQFF.

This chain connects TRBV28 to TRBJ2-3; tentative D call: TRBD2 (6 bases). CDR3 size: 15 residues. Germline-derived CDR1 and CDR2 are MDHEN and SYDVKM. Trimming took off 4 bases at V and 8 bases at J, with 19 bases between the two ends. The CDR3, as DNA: TGTGCCAGCAGTTCCCCCGGGGGTTTCAAAGGTACGCAGTATTTT. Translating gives CASSSPGGFKGTQYF. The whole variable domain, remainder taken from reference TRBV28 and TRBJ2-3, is DVKVTQSSRYLVKRTGEKVFLECVQDMDHENMFWYRQDPGLGLRLIYFSYDVKMKEKGDIPEGYSVSREKKERFSLILESASTNQTSMYLCASSSPGGFKGTQYFGPGTRLTVL.

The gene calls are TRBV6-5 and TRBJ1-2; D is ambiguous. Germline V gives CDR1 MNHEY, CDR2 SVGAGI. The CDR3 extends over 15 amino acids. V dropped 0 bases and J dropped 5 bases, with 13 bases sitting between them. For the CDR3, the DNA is TGTGCCAGCAGTTACTCGGAAGGAGTTGTATATGGCTACACCTTC. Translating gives CASSYSEGVVYGYTF.